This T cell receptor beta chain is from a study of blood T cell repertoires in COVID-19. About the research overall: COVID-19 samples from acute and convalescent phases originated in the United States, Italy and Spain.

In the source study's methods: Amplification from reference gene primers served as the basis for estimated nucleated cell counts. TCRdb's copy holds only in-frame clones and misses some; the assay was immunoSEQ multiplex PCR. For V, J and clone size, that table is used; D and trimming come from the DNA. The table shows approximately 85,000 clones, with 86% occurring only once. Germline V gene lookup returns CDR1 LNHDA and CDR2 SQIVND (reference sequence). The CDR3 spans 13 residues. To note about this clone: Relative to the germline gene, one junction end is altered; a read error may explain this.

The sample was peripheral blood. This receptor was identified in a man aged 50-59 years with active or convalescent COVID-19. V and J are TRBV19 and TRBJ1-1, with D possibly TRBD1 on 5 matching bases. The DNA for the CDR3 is TGTGCCAGTGGTATGGGCAGGGACACTGAAGCTTTCTTT. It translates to CASGMGRDTEAFF.